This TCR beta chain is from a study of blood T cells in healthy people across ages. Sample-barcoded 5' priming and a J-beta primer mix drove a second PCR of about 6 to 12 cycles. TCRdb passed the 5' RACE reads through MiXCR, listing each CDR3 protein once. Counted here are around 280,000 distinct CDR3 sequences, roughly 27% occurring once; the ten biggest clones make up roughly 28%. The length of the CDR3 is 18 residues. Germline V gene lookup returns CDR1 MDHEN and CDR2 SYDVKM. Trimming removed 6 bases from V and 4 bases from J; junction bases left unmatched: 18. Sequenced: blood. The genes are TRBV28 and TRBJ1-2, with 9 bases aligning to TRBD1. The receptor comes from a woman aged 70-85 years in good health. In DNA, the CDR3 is TGTGCCAGCAGAACCCCCCGAGACAGGGGGACCTTAGGCTATGGCTACACCTTC. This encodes CASRTPRDRGTLGYGYTF.